Described below is a single T cell receptor (beta chain) sequence and its context. The antigen remains undetermined. The source of the sample is a study of persistence of HIV-infected CD4 T cells. Overall study: Donors had been on suppressive ART for a median of approximately eight years.

Anti-CD3/anti-CD28 beads served as a nonspecific positive control stimulus. CD4+ T cells upregulating both CD40 ligand and CD69 were sorted as responding cells. Inclusion required CMV-positive serology and CD4+ counts above 400 cells/uL. V lost 2 bases to trimming and J lost 2 bases, with 6 bases between them. The V gene's germline CDR1 is KGHSH and CDR2 LQKENI. The CDR3 sequence is 13 residues long. The libraries were made with immunoSEQ version 4 in survey mode. Template was genomic DNA at around 10 ng/uL, with up to 1 ug used per sample. TCRdb's copy holds only in-frame clones and misses some; the assay was immunoSEQ multiplex PCR. Of 40,000 to 60,000 clones in the sample, 70% to 90% were seen once.

The receptor comes from an adult woman with HIV who was CMV-seropositive. The input for sequencing was CD4+ T cells sorted from PBMCs after roughly 18-hour stimulation, taken from a patient who received antiretroviral therapy. This rearrangement joins TRBV18 to TRBJ2-5; D not certain. CDR3 sequence: CASSPTAQETQYF. DNA of the CDR3: TGTGCCAGCTCACCAACGGCTCAAGAGACCCAGTACTTC.